One T cell receptor (beta chain) is described in this entry. This clonotype appeared a few times. Its target antigen remains unknown. No base quality values were provided; no much bigger clone lies one nucleotide off. Libraries were made using PCR. Sequenced on an Illumina HiSeq 2500. Molecular barcoding was employed in the preparation of TCR libraries, with unique molecular identifiers being used to normalize TCRbeta repertoire quantification. TCRdb trimmed public reads at Q25 via fastp, called clones via MiXCR and kept in-frame beta chains. Rows matching on CDR3 protein sequence are summarized as one entry with the most common DNA and genes. The sample contains approximately 190,000 distinct CDR3 sequences, about 8.2% of them found a single time. 35% to 45% of the sample comes from the top ten. This entry comes from a study of T-cell reconstitution after alpha-beta-depleted transplantation in children listed by TCRdb under 2016. Study-wide context: Using TCR repertoire profiling, the study quantitatively followed how T-cell immune reconstitution unfolded in children after TCRalphabeta/CD19-depleted allogeneic hematopoietic cell transplantation. Paper-wide results and their limitations: About two months after transplant, the apparently early recovery of alphabetaT-cell counts reportedly depended on just several hundred clones that had expanded rapidly and came from non-depleted graft cells. The frequencies of hyperexpanded clones fell over the following months, and after one year, T-cell counts and TCRbeta diversity were mostly attributed to newly produced T cells. The high TCRbeta diversity at day 60 in some patients was ascribed to recipient T cells and intrathymic progenitors that had survived conditioning.

Reading the label with the study, this specimen's treatment or condition is: allogeneic hematopoietic cell transplantation with graft depleted of TCRalphabeta T cells and CD19 B cells. The children who served as transplant recipients had been given grafts of TCRalphabeta/CD19-depleted allogeneic hematopoietic cells. The sample here was PBMCs, mostly from graft donor cells, taken 360 days after TCRalphabeta/CD19-depleted stem cell transplant. This clonotype was sampled from a male patient between 2 and 9 years old who had a stem cell transplant for acute myeloid leukemia, so the T cells may come from the graft donor.

The DNA is as follows: TGTGCCAGCAGCTTAGCGGGCTCGGGACAGGGGGAATTAAACTATGGCTACACCTTC. Its protein is CASSLAGSGQGELNYGYTF. The chain joins TRBV7-8 to TRBJ1-2, and 11 junction bases match TRBD1. Trimming takes 0 bases off V and 2 bases off J; junction bases not matched to a gene: 11. From the cysteine up to the phenylalanine, the CDR3 has a length of 19 residues. Kept here is only the CDR3 DNA, which spans 57 bases and is read in frame from base 1. CDR1 SGHVS and CDR2 FQNEAQ were looked up in the germline V gene.